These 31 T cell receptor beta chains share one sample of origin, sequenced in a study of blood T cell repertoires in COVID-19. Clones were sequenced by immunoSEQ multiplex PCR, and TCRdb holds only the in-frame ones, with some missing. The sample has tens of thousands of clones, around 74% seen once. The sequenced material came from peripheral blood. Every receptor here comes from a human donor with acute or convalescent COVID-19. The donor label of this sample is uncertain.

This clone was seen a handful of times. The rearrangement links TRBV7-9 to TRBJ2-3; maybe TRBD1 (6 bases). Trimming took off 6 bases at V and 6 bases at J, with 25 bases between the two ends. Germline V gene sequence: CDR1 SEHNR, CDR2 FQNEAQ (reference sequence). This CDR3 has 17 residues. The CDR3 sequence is CASSSAPGQLASDTQYF. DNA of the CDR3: TGTGCCAGCAGTTCGGCTCCGGGACAACTTGCATCGGATACGCAGTATTTT.

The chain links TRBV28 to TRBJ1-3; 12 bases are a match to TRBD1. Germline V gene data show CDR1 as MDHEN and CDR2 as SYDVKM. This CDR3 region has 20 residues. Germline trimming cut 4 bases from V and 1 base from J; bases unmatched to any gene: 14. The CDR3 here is CASSSQGQGAGGQSGNTIYF. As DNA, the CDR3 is TGTGCCAGCAGTTCCCAGGGACAGGGGGCAGGGGGTCAGTCTGGAAACACCATATATTTT. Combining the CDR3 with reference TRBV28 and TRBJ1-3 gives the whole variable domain DVKVTQSSRYLVKRTGEKVFLECVQDMDHENMFWYRQDPGLGLRLIYFSYDVKMKEKGDIPEGYSVSREKKERFSLILESASTNQTSMYLCASSSQGQGAGGQSGNTIYFGEGSWLTVV.

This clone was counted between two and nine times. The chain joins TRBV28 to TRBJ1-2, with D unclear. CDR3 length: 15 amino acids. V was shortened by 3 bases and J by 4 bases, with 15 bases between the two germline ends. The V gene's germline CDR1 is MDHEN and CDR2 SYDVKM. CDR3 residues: CASSFIDGAGYGYTF. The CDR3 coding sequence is TGTGCCAGCAGTTTCATCGACGGTGCGGGCTATGGCTACACCTTC.

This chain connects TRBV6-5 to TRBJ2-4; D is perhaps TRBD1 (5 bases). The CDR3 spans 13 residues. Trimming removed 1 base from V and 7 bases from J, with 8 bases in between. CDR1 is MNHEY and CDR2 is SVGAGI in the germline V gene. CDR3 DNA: TGTGCCAGCAGTTACTGGCCAGGGAACATTCAGTACTTC. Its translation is CASSYWPGNIQYF.

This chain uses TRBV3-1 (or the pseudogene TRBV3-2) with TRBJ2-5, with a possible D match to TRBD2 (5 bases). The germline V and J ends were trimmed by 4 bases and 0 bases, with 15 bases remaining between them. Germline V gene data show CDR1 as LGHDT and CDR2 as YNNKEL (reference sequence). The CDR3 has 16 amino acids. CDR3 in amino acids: CASSPPSGEYQETQYF. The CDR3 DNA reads TGTGCCAGCAGCCCCCCCAGCGGCGAGTACCAAGAGACCCAGTACTTC.

As DNA, the CDR3 is TGCGCCAGCAGTTTCCATGACAGGGGGCTCCCTAATGAAAAACTGTTTTTT. Translation: CASSFHDRGLPNEKLFF. J is TRBJ1-4 and V is TRBV10-1, with 10 nucleotides matching TRBD1. The CDR3 is 17 residues long. The V segment lost 5 bases and the J segment 3 bases; nucleotides outside the gene matches: 9. Germline V gives CDR1 WNHNN, CDR2 SYGVQD (reference sequence).

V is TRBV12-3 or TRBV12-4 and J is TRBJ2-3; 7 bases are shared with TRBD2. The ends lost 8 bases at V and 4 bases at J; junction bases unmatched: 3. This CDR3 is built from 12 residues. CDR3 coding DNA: TGTGCCAGCTGGGGGGGAGCAGATACGCAGTATTTT. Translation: CASWGGADTQYF.

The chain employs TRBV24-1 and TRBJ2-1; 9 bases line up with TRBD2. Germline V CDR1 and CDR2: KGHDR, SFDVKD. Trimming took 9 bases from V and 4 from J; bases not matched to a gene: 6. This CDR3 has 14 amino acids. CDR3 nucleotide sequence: TGTGCCACCGAGGCGGGGGGGCCTTACAATGAGCAGTTCTTC. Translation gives CATEAGGPYNEQFF.

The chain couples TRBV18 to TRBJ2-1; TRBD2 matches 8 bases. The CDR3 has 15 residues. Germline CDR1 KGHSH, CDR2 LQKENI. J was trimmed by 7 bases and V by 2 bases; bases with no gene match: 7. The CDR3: CASSPGSGRGNEQFF. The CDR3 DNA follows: TGTGCCAGCTCACCAGGAAGCGGGAGAGGGAATGAGCAGTTCTTC.

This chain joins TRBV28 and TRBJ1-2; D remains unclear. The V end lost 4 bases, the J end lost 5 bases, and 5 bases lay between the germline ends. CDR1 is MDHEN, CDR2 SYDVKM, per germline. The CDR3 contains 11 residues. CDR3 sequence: CASSSGYGYTF. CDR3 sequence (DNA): TGTGCCAGCAGTTCGGGGTATGGCTACACCTTC.

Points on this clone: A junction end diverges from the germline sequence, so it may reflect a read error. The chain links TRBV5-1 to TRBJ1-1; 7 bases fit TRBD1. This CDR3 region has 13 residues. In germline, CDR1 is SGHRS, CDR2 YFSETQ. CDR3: CASSFGPDRSKNF. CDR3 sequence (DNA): TGCGCCAGCAGCTTTGGTCCGGACAGGTCCAAAAACTTT.

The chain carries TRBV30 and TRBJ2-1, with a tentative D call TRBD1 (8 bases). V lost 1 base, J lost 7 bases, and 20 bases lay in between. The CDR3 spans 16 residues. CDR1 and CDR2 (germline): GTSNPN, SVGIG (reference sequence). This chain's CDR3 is CAWSGPGQGGPNEQFF. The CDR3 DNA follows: TGTGCCTGGAGTGGCCCCGGACAGGGAGGGCCGAATGAGCAGTTCTTC.

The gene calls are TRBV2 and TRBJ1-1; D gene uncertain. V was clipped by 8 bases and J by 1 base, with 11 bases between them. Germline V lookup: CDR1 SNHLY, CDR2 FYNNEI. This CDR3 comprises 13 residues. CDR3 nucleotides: TGTGCCAGCTGCGTGCTCTGGAACACTGAAGCTTTCTTT. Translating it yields CASCVLWNTEAFF.

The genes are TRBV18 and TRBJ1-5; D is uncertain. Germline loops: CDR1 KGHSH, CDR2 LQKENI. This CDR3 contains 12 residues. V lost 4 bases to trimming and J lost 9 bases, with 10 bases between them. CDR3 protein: CASSQTGRPQHF. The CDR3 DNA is TGTGCCAGCTCACAAACCGGGAGGCCCCAGCATTTT.

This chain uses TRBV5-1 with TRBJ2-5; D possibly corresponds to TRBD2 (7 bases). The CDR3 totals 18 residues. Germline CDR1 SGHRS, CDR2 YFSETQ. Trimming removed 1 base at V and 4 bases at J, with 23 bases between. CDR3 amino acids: CASSLNGGWRGRGETQYF. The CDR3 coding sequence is TGCGCCAGCAGCTTGAATGGGGGCTGGCGGGGGCGGGGAGAGACCCAGTACTTC.

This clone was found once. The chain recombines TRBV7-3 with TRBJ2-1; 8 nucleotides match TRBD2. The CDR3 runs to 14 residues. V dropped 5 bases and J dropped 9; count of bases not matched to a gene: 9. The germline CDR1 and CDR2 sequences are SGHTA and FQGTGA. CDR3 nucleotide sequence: TGTGCCAGCAGCGTTGGACTAGCAAGGGGTGAGCAGTTCTTC. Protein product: CASSVGLARGEQFF.

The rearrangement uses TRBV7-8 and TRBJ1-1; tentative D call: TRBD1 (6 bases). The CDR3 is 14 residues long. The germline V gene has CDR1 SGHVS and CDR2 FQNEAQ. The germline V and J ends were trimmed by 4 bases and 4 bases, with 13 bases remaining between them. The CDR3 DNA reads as TGTGCCAGCAGCTCCGGTAGGGGGAGCACTGAAGCTTTCTTT. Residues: CASSSGRGSTEAFF.

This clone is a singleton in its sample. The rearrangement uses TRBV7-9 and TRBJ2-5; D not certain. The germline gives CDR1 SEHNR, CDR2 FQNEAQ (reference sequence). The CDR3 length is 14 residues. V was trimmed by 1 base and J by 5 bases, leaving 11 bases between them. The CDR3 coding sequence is TGTGCCAGCAGCTTAGATATCGGGTCGGAGACCCAGTACTTC. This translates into CASSLDIGSETQYF.

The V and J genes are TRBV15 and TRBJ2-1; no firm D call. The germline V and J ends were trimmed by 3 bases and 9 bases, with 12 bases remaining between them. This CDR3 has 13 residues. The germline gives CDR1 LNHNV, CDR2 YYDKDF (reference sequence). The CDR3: CATSSPLEAEQFF. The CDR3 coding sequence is TGTGCCACCAGCAGCCCTTTAGAAGCTGAGCAGTTCTTC.

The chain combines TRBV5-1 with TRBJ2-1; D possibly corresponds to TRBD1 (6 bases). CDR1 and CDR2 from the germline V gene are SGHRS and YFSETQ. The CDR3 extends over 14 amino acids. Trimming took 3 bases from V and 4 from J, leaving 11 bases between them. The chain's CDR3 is CASSSGQLYNEQFF. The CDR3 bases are TGCGCCAGCAGCTCGGGACAACTGTACAATGAGCAGTTCTTC.

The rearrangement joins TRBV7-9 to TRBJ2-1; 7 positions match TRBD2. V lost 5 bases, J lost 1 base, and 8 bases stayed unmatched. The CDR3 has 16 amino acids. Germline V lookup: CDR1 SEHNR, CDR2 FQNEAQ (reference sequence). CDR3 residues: CASSPASGKSYNEQFF. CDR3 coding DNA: TGTGCCAGCAGCCCCGCAAGCGGGAAGTCCTACAATGAGCAGTTCTTC.

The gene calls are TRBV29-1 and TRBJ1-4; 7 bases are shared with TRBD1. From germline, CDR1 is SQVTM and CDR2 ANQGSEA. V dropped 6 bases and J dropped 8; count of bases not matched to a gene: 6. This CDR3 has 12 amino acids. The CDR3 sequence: CSVGQRGEKLFF. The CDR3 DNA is TGCAGCGTGGGACAGAGAGGGGAAAAACTGTTTTTT. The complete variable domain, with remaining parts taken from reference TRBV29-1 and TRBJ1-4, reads SAVISQKPSRDICQRGTSLTIQCQVDSQVTMMFWYRQQPGQSLTLIATANQGSEATYESGFVIDKFPISRPNLTFSTLTVSNMSPEDSSIYLCSVGQRGEKLFFGSGTQLSVL.

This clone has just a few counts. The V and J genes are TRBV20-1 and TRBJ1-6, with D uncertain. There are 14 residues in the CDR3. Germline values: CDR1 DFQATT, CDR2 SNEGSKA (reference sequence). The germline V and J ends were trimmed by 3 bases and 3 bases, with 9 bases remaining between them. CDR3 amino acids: CSASPVFYNSPLHF. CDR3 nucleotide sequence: TGCAGTGCTAGTCCGGTTTTCTATAATTCACCCCTCCACTTT.

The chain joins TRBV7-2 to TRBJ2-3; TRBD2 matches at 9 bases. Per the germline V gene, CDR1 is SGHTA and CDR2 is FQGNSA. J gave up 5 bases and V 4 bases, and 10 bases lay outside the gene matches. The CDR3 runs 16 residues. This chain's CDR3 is CASSSQAGGPLDTQYF. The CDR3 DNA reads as TGTGCCAGCAGCTCTCAGGCGGGGGGGCCATTAGATACGCAGTATTTT.

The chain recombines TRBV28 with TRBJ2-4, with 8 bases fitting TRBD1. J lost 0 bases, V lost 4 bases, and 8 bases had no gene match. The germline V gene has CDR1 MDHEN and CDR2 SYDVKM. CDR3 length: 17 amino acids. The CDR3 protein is CASSSPRTGKAKNIQYF. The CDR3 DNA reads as TGTGCCAGCAGTTCACCTCGGACAGGGAAAGCCAAAAACATTCAGTACTTC.

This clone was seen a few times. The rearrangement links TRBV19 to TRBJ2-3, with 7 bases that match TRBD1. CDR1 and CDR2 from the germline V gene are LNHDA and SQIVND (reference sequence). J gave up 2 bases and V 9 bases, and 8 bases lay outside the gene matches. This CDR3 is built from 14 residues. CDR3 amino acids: CASQQGSYTDTQYF. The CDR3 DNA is TGTGCCAGCCAACAGGGGTCCTACACAGATACGCAGTATTTT. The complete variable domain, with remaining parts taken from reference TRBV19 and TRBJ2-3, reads DGGITQSPKYLFRKEGQNVTLSCEQNLNHDAMYWYRQDPGQGLRLIYYSQIVNDFQKGDIAEGYSVSREKKESFPLTVTSAQKNPTAFYLCASQQGSYTDTQYFGPGTRLTVL.

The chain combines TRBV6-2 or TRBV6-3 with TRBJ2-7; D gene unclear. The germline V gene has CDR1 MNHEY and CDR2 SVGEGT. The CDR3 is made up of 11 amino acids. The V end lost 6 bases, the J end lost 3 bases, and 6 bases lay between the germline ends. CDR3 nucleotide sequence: TGTGCCAGCAGCCTAATCTACGAGCAGTACTTC. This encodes CASSLIYEQYF.

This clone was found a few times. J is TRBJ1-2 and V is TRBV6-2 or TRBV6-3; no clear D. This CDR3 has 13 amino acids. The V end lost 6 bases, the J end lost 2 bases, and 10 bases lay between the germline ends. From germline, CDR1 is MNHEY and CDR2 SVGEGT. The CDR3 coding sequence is TGTGCCAGCAGCCCGGACTCCAACTATGGCTACACCTTC. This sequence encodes CASSPDSNYGYTF.

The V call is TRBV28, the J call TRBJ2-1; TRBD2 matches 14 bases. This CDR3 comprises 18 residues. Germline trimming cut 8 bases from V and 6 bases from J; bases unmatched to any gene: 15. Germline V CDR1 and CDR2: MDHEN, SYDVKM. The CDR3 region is CASQGYVGLAGGPNEQFF. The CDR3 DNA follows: TGTGCCAGCCAGGGATATGTTGGACTAGCGGGAGGCCCCAATGAGCAGTTCTTC.

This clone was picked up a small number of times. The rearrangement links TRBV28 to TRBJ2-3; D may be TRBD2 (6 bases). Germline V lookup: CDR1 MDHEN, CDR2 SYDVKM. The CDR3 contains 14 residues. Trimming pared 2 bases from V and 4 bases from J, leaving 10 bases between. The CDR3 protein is CASSLGGSADTQYF. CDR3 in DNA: TGTGCCAGCAGTTTAGGGGGGAGTGCAGATACGCAGTATTTT.

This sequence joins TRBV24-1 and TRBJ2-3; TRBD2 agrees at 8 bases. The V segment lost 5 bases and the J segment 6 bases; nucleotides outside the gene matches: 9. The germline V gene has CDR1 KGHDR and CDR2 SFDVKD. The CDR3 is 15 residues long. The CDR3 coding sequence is TGTGCCACCAGTGGAGCGGGAGCGCGGGGGGATACGCAGTATTTT. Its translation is CATSGAGARGDTQYF.